This T cell receptor beta chain was recovered during a study of shared clonotypes between healthy human individuals. Study results and caveats: Among donors, sharing of clonotypes was expected to be affected by sequencing depth.

In the case of this clone: What it binds is not known.

The assay was run at deep level. Each sorted subset replicate got 200 ng genomic DNA, around 29,000 genomes. The repertoire was sequenced with immunoSEQ multiplex PCR; TCRdb's copy has only in-frame clones and lacks some. The table includes more than 1,200,000 clones, around 98.5% detected once. Negatively enriched CD4+ T cells were divided by CD45RA into naive and memory. The germline CDR1 and CDR2 sequences are MGHRA and YSYEKL. CDR3 length: 15 residues. The V end was cut by 4 bases, the J end by 0 bases, with 10 bases between. The sample consisted of naive CD4+ T cells sorted from blood. Stated subset: CD45RA+ positively selected. The clonotype comes from a man aged 25-40 years in good health. V and J are TRBV4-1 and TRBJ1-3; TRBD1 is a possible D gene (6 bases). The CDR3 DNA reads as TGCGCCAGCAGCCGACAGGTCTCCTCTGGAAACACCATATATTTT. Amino acid sequence: CASSRQVSSGNTIYF.